The source of this T cell receptor (beta chain) is a study of blood T cell repertoires in COVID-19. Study context: COVID-19 samples collected from the United States, Italy and Spain covered acute and convalescent phases.

As originally analysed: How many nucleated cells were present was estimated from reference gene primer amplification. Profiling relied on immunoSEQ multiplex PCR, and the TCRdb table lists in-frame clones only, not all of them. The V and J calls and the clone size are those of that table, but D and trimming were determined from the DNA. Among some 220,000 clones listed, roughly four fifths were seen once. The CDR3 extends over 16 amino acids. Germline CDR1 MNHNY, CDR2 SVGAGI (reference sequence). Trimming cost V 2 bases and J 7 bases, with 18 bases left between them. Material for sequencing was PBMCs or T cells enriched from blood (not recorded which). The sequence was collected from a woman aged 40 to 50 with acute COVID-19. The rearrangement uses TRBV6-6 and TRBJ1-5, with D perhaps TRBD1 (5 bases). CDR3 nucleotide sequence: TGTGCCAGCAGTTACCGGGCAGGGTTGGTCGGGCAGCCCCAGCATTTT. Protein product: CASSYRAGLVGQPQHF.